The rows below give T cell receptor beta chains drawn from one sample of a study of tumor and adjacent non-tumor tissue in lung cancer. TCRdb itself ran the multiplex PCR reads through MiXCR, one entry per CDR3 protein. This table has tens of thousands of distinct CDR3 sequences, over 60% appearing once. The sequenced material came from distant non-tumor lung tissue. The receptors shown here come from a man aged 65 to 79 with non-small cell lung cancer. CDR3s include the opening cysteine and the closing phenylalanine or tryptophan. D genes are given only for firm matches. Clone size, where shown, is once, few, many, or a class for clones that have expanded.

j_gene	v_gene	abundance	d_gene	CDR3nt	CDR3aa
TRBJ2-7	TRBV14	many	-	TGTGCCAGCAGCCAAGGGTATGCTGACGAGCAGTACTTC	CASSQGYADEQYF
TRBJ2-5	TRBV11-3	-	-	TGTGCCAGCAGCTTAGGAAGAACTACCGGTCACCAAGAGACCCAGTACTTC	CASSLGRTTGHQETQYF
TRBJ2-3	TRBV29-1	-	-	TGCGGCGTTGAAACAGCTAGCGCAAACACAGATACGCAGTATTTT	CGVETASANTDTQYF
TRBJ1-2	TRBV4-3	-	-	TGCGCCAGCAGCCAAAATGTAGGCGGAGATGGCTACATCTTC	CASSQNVGGDGYIF
TRBJ2-4	TRBV11-2	-	-	TGTGCCAACAGCCCCCCGTTTCAAGTTGGCATTCAGTACTTC	CANSPPFQVGIQYF
TRBJ1-5	TRBV6-6	-	-	TGTTCCAGGAGTTACTCGATGGGGGACAATAGCATTCAGCCCCAGCATTTT	CSRSYSMGDNSIQPQHF
TRBJ1-5	TRBV7-3	-	-	TGTGTCAGCAGCCCCGGTCCCCGGGAGTCCCAGCATTTT	CVSSPGPRESQHF
TRBJ1-2	TRBV12-3/TRBV12-4	-	-	TGTACCAGCAGTTTTCCCAGGGGCTATGGCTACAGCTTC	CTSSFPRGYGYSF
TRBJ1-2	TRBV12-3/TRBV12-4	once	-	TGTGCTAGCACCATGGGAGATGGCTACATCTTC	CASTMGDGYIF
TRBJ2-3	TRBV4-1	many	-	TGCGCCAGCAGCCAGGGGAGAATCACAGATACGCAGTATTTT	CASSQGRITDTQYF
TRBJ2-7	TRBV11-3	-	-	TGTGCCACTAGCTTAGTTCGGTACGAGCAGTACTTC	CATSLVRYEQYF
TRBJ2-7	TRBV20-1	-	-	TGCAGTACTACCGGGGCAGTCGATCAGTACTTC	CSTTGAVDQYF
TRBJ2-1	TRBV28	-	-	TGTGCCAGCAGTTCCCCCCCAAACGGGAGCTCCTACAATGAGCAGTTCTTC	CASSSPPNGSSYNEQFF
TRBJ1-2	TRBV6-5	many	-	TGTGCCAGCGTTGGCAATTTGGAGGCTGGTGGCTACACCTTC	CASVGNLEAGGYTF
TRBJ2-1	TRBV11-1	-	TRBD2	TGTGCCAGCCAAGTAGGCGGACTAGCGGCCTACAATGAGCAGTTCTTC	CASQVGGLAAYNEQFF
TRBJ1-2	TRBV10-3	-	TRBD1	TGTGCCATCAGTATGACAGGGACAGGGGGGAATTATGGCTACACCTTC	CAISMTGTGGNYGYTF
TRBJ2-1	TRBV28	-	TRBD2	TGTGTCAGCCTTCGCGGCGGGAGCTCCTACAATGAGCAGTTATTC	CVSLRGGSSYNEQLF
TRBJ2-5	TRBV29-1	-	-	TGCAGGGCCAAGTCCTATCTCCAGATAGGTCAAGAGACCCAGTACTTC	CRAKSYLQIGQETQYF